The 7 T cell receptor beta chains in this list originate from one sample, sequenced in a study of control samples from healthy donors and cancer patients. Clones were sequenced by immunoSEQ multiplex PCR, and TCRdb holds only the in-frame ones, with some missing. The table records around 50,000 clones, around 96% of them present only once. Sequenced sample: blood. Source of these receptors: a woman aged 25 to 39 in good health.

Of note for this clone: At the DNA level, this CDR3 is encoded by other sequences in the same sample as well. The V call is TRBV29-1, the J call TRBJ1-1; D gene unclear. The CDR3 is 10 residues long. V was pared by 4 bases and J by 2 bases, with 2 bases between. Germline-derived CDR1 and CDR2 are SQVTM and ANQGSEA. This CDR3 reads CSVANTEAFF. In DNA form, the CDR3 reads TGCAGCGTTGCAAACACTGAAGCTTTCTTT.

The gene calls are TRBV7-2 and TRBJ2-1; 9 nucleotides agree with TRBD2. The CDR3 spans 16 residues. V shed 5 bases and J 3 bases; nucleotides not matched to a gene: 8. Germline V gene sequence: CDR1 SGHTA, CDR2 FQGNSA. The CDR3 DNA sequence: TGTGCCAGCAGCCCGGATAGCGGGAGAGACTACAATGAGCAGTTCTTC. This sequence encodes CASSPDSGRDYNEQFF.

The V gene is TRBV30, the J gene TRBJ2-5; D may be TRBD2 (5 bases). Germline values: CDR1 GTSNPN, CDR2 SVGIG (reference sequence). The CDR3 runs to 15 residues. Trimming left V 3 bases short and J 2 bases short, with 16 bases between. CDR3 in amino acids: CAWSTVRSGQETQYF. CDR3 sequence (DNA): TGTGCCTGGAGCACAGTCCGGTCGGGGCAAGAGACCCAGTACTTC. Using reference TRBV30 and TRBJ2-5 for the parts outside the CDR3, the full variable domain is SQTIHQWPATLVQPVGSPLSLECTVEGTSNPNLYWYRQAAGRGLQLLFYSVGIGQISSEVPQNLSASRPQDRQFILSSKKLLLSDSGFYLCAWSTVRSGQETQYFGPGTRLLVL.

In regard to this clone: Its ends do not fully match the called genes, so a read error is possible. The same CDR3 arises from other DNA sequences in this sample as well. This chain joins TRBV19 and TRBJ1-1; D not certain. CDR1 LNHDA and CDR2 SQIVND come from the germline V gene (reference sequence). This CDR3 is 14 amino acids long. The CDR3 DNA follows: TGTGCCAGTAGTTCAGACGGAGGGAACACTGAGGCTTTCTTT. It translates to CASSSDGGNTEAFF.

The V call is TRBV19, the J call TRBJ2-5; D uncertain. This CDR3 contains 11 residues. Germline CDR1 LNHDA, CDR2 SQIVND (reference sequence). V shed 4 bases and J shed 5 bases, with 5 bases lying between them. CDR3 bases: TGTGCCAGTAGTAGCATGGAGACCCAGTACTTC. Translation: CASSSMETQYF.

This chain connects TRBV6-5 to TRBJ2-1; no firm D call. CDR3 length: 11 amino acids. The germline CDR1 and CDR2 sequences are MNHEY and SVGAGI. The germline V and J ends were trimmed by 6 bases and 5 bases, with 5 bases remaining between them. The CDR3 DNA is TGTGCCAGCAGCGTAAACAATGAGCAGTTCTTC. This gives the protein CASSVNNEQFF.

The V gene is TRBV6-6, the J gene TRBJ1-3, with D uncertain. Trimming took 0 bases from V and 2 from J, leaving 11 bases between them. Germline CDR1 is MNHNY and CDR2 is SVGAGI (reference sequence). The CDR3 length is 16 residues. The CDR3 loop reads CASSYSIGPAGNTIYF. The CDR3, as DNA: TGTGCCAGCAGTTACTCTATCGGGCCCGCTGGAAACACCATATATTTT.